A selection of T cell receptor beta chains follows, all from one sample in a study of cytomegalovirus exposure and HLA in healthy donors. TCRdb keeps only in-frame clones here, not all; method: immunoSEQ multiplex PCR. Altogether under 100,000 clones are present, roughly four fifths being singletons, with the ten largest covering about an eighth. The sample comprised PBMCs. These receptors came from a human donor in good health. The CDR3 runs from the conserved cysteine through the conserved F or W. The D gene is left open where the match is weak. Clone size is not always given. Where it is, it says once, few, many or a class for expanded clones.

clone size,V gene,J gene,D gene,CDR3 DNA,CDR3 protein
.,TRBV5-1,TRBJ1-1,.,TGCGCCAGCAGCTCCCAAGGGGGGGACAACACTGAAGCTTTCTTT,CASSSQGGDNTEAFF
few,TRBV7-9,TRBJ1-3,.,TGTGCCAGCAGCAAAGATTACTTCTCTGGAAACACCATATATTTT,CASSKDYFSGNTIYF
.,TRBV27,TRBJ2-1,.,TGTGCCAGCAGTCCCCGCCCAACAGCGGACTATGAGCAGTTCTTC,CASSPRPTADYEQFF
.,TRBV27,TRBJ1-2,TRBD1,TGTGCCAGCAGTTTATCGACAGGGGTCGGCTATGGCTACACCTTC,CASSLSTGVGYGYTF
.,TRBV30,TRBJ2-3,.,TGTGCCGGCCCGTACACAGATACGCAGTATTTT,CAGPYTDTQYF
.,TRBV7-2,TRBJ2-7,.,TGTGCCAGCAGCTATAATCTGGGGCAAGAGCAGTACTTC,CASSYNLGQEQYF
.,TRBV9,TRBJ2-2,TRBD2,TGTGCCAGCAGACCAGGACTAGCGGGGGGGCCAGGGGAGCTGTTTTTT,CASRPGLAGGPGELFF
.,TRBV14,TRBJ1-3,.,TGTGCCAGCAGCCAAGGGGGCGGAAACACCATATATTTT,CASSQGGGNTIYF
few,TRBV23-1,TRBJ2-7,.,TGCGCCAGGGACAGAAACTACGAGCAGTACTTC,CARDRNYEQYF
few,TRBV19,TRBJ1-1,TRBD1,TGTGCCAGTAGTCCGATCGAGGGGACAGACACTGAAGCTTTCTTT,CASSPIEGTDTEAFF
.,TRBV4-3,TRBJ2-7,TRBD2,TGCGCCAGCAGTCGCGGACTAGAGTCCTACGAGCAGTACTTC,CASSRGLESYEQYF
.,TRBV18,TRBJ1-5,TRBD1,TGTGCCAGCTCACCAGGTACAGGGGCTAGCAATCAGCCCCAGCATTTT,CASSPGTGASNQPQHF
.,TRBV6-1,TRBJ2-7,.,TGTGCCAGCATTTACAGGGATTCCTACGAGCAGTACTTC,CASIYRDSYEQYF
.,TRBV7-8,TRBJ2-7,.,TGTGCCAGCAGCGTTAGATCACGGACAGCCTACGAGCAGTACTTC,CASSVRSRTAYEQYF
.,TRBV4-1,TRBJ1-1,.,TGCGCCAGCAGCCCTAGGACAGCCATGAACACTGAAGCTTTCTTT,CASSPRTAMNTEAFF
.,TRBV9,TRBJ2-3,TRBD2,TGTGCCAGCAGCGCATGGCCCACCCCGGGGGGGAGCACAGATACGCAGTATTTT,CASSAWPTPGGSTDTQYF
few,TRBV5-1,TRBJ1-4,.,TGCGCCAGCAGCCTGCCACGGGGGGGCGCTAATGAAAAACTGTTTTTT,CASSLPRGGANEKLFF
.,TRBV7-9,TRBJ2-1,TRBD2,TGTGCCAGCAGCTTTGCCTTAGCGGGGGGCTATGAGCAGTTCTTC,CASSFALAGGYEQFF
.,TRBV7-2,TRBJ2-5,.,TGTGCCAGCAGCCCCCCGTCGTGGGCAGGGGCCGATCAAGAGACCCAGTACTTC,CASSPPSWAGADQETQYF
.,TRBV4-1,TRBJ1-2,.,TGCGCCAGCAGCCTAGGGGCCCGAGGCGACTATGGCTACACCTTC,CASSLGARGDYGYTF
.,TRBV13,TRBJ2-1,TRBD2,TGTGCCAGCAGCTTCCGGCGGGGGGTATACAATGAGCAGTTCTTC,CASSFRRGVYNEQFF
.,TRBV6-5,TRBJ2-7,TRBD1,TGTGCCAGCAGGGAACAGGGGAGCTACGAGCAGTACTTC,CASREQGSYEQYF
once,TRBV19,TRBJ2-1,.,TGTGCCAGTAGTATAAGTATGGGGGGGGCTTCGTCCAATGAGCAGTTCTTC,CASSISMGGASSNEQFF